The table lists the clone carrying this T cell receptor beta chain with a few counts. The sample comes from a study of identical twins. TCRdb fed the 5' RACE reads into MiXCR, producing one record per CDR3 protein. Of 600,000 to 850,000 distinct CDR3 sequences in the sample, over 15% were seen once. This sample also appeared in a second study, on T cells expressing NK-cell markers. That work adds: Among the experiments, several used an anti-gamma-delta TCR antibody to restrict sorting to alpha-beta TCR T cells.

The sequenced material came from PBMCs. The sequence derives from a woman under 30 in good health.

This CDR3 reads CASSFYLAGVPGTQYF. The CDR3 DNA sequence: TGTGCCAGCAGCTTTTACCTAGCGGGAGTTCCGGGGACCCAGTACTTC. J is TRBJ2-5 and V is TRBV7-9, with 10 bases identical to TRBD2. The germline CDR1 and CDR2 sequences are SEHNR and FQNEAQ (reference sequence). The CDR3 has 16 residues. V trimming: 3 bases; J trimming: 7 bases; junction bases outside the gene matches: 11.